These T cell receptor beta chains were read from a single sample in a study of blood T cell repertoires in COVID-19. This table comes from immunoSEQ multiplex PCR, and its TCRdb copy is limited to in-frame clones, with some not included. The sample lists some 130,000 clones, over 85% occurring once. Sequenced input: peripheral blood. Source of these receptors: a man aged 45-60 years with active COVID-19. Both conserved end residues are part of each CDR3. The D gene is left open where the match is weak. Clone size is shown for a subset of rows, as once, few, many or a class of expanded clone.

J gene,V gene,clone size,D gene,CDR3 DNA,CDR3 protein
TRBJ2-5,TRBV3-1/TRBV3-2,NA,NA,TGTGCCAGCAGCCAGGCTGACATCCTCCAAGAGACCCAGTACTTC,CASSQADILQETQYF
TRBJ2-5,TRBV18,NA,TRBD2,TGTGCCAGCTCACCGGCGGGAGTGGAGACCCAGTACTTC,CASSPAGVETQYF
TRBJ1-2,TRBV5-1,NA,TRBD1,TGCGCCAGCAGTCGGGACAGCCGCTATGGCTACACCTTC,CASSRDSRYGYTF
TRBJ2-1,TRBV19,NA,TRBD2,TGTGCCAGTAGCGGGAGGGCCGCTGAGCAGTTCTTC,CASSGRAAEQFF
TRBJ2-3,TRBV5-1,NA,TRBD2,TGCGCCAGCAGCTTGGGACTAGCGGGAGAGAGAGATACGCAGTATTTT,CASSLGLAGERDTQYF
TRBJ1-1,TRBV29-1,NA,TRBD1,TGCAGCGGGGACAGTTTAACGGTGAACACTGAAGCTTTCTTT,CSGDSLTVNTEAFF
TRBJ1-4,TRBV29-1,NA,TRBD1,TGCTGCCAAAGGGGGCAGGGTGAAAAACTGTTTTTT,CCQRGQGEKLFF
TRBJ2-5,TRBV10-2,NA,NA,TGCGCCAGCAGTGAGGCAGGGGCTGCCTCGGAGACCCAGTACTTC,CASSEAGAASETQYF
TRBJ2-4,TRBV6-5,NA,NA,TGTGCCAGCACCCACCCGGCCCCACCGCGGATTCAGTACTTC,CASTHPAPPRIQYF
TRBJ2-1,TRBV19,NA,TRBD1,TGTGCCAGTAGTATAGTGTTGGGACAGGGGCCCAATGAGCAGTTCTTC,CASSIVLGQGPNEQFF
TRBJ2-7,TRBV11-1,NA,TRBD2,TGTGCCAGCAGCCCCCGGGGGGGGATCTTTAACGAGCAGTACTTC,CASSPRGGIFNEQYF
TRBJ1-3,TRBV3-1/TRBV3-2,NA,TRBD1,TGTGCCAGCAGCGACAGGGGGTCTGGAAACACCATATATTTT,CASSDRGSGNTIYF
TRBJ2-1,TRBV30,once,NA,TGTGCCTGGAGTGTAAGCCGAAGGAGCTCCTACAATGAGCAGTTCTTC,CAWSVSRRSSYNEQFF
TRBJ1-1,TRBV27,NA,NA,TGTGCCAGCAGTCTAGGGGATGTGAACACTGAAGCTTTCTTT,CASSLGDVNTEAFF
TRBJ2-7,TRBV6-6,NA,TRBD1,TGTGCCAGCCTCGGGGACAGCTACGAGCAGTACTTC,CASLGDSYEQYF
TRBJ1-2,TRBV7-2,NA,NA,TGTGCCAGCAGCTTAGAAGGCGGGCCCCTCTATGGCTACACCTTC,CASSLEGGPLYGYTF
TRBJ2-5,TRBV19,NA,NA,TGTGCCAGTAGGCCTCCTTATGGAGGGGAGACCCAGTACTTC,CASRPPYGGETQYF
TRBJ1-2,TRBV2,NA,TRBD1,TGTGCCAGCAGTAAGGGACAGGGGGCGTTATCAAGCTATGGCTACACCTTC,CASSKGQGALSSYGYTF
TRBJ2-2,TRBV5-1,NA,TRBD2,TGCGCCAGCAGCCCAGCGGGGGGGGCGAACACGAGGGAGCTGTTTTTT,CASSPAGGANTRELFF
TRBJ2-5,TRBV19,NA,TRBD1,TGTGCCAGTAGTACGGACAGGGGGCTGGAGACCCAGTACTTC,CASSTDRGLETQYF
TRBJ2-1,TRBV11-3,NA,NA,TGTGCCAGCAGCTCGGAAGGACTGGATGAGCAGTTCTTC,CASSSEGLDEQFF
TRBJ1-1,TRBV2,NA,NA,TGTGCCAGCAGTTTGCAGGGTTATATGAACACTGAAGCTTTCTTT,CASSLQGYMNTEAFF
TRBJ1-1,TRBV7-9,NA,TRBD1,TGTGCCAGCAGTTCAACCGGGACAGGGGCTGCAGCTTTCTTT,CASSSTGTGAAAFF
TRBJ1-1,TRBV4-1,NA,NA,TGCGCCAGCAGCCGCGTTAGTGGGGCTCTGAACACTGAAGCTTTCTTT,CASSRVSGALNTEAFF
TRBJ2-3,TRBV5-6,NA,NA,TGTGCCAGCAGCTTCGGCACAGATACGCAGTATTTT,CASSFGTDTQYF
TRBJ2-3,TRBV7-8,NA,TRBD2,TGTGCCAGCAGCAGGGGGCCCGGGACTAGCGGGGGAGGCACAGATACGCAGTATTTT,CASSRGPGTSGGGTDTQYF
TRBJ1-1,TRBV3-1/TRBV3-2,NA,NA,TGTGCCAGCAGCCTAGGACACTTGAACACTGAAGCTTTCTTT,CASSLGHLNTEAFF
TRBJ2-5,TRBV24-1,few,TRBD1,TGTGCCACCACTTTACAGGGGGAGAATGAGACCCAGTACTTC,CATTLQGENETQYF
TRBJ2-1,TRBV7-2,NA,NA,TGTGCCAGCAGCTTATCTATCGGGGGAGGTGAGCAGTTCTTC,CASSLSIGGGEQFF
TRBJ2-3,TRBV28,NA,TRBD1,TGTGCCAGCAGTTTGACAGGGGCAGATACGCAGTATTTT,CASSLTGADTQYF
TRBJ1-2,TRBV30,few,NA,TGTGCCTGGGGCAGGGACTATGGCTACACCTTC,CAWGRDYGYTF
TRBJ2-7,TRBV7-3,NA,TRBD2,TGTGCCAGCAGCATAAACCCCCCGGGACTAGTATCGGGCGAGCAGTACTTC,CASSINPPGLVSGEQYF
TRBJ2-2,TRBV29-1,NA,NA,TGCAGCGCGCGGACATCATACACCGGGGAGCTGTTTTTT,CSARTSYTGELFF
TRBJ2-1,TRBV24-1,NA,TRBD2,TGTGCCACCAGTGATTTAGCGGGGGGCTCCTACAATGAGCAGTTCTTC,CATSDLAGGSYNEQFF
TRBJ2-3,TRBV3-1/TRBV3-2,NA,TRBD2,TGTGCCAGCAGCCAAGATCAAGTAGCGGGTATGTGGACAGATACGCAGTATTTT,CASSQDQVAGMWTDTQYF
TRBJ1-4,TRBV18,NA,NA,TGTGCCAGCTCACCACGAGCCCCTAGGGGTAATGAAAAACTGTTTTTT,CASSPRAPRGNEKLFF
TRBJ1-3,TRBV5-4,NA,TRBD1,TGTGCCAGCAGTCTCAAGACAGGGGGCGACCCTGGAAACACCATATATTTT,CASSLKTGGDPGNTIYF
TRBJ2-1,TRBV11-3,NA,NA,TGTGCCAGCAGCAGCGGACCGGCCTACAATGAGCAGTTCTTC,CASSSGPAYNEQFF
TRBJ2-5,TRBV28,NA,NA,TGTGCCAGCAGTTTATGGAGGTTAGGGGGCCAAGAGACCCAGTACTTC,CASSLWRLGGQETQYF
TRBJ2-2,TRBV4-1,NA,TRBD2,TGCGCCAGCAGCCAAGATCGACTAGCGGGGGGGCCCGGGGAGCTGTTTTTT,CASSQDRLAGGPGELFF
TRBJ2-3,TRBV29-1,few,NA,TGCAGCGCTCGACTTTCGGATACGCAGTATTTT,CSARLSDTQYF